These 32 T cell receptor beta chains came from one sample sequenced in a study of T cell repertoires in cytomegalovirus infection. No antigen has been assigned to these receptors. TCRdb ran MiXCR on the reads and lists one entry per CDR3 protein. The data hold around 770,000 distinct CDR3 sequences, with 29% observed a single time. Here the sequenced sample was cultured CD8+ T cells from PBMCs, taken from culture after CMV antigen stimulation. The receptor set was obtained from a human donor in good health (CMV status not recorded). Some clones in this sample may be carry-over from other donors' samples.

The gene calls are TRBV6-2 or TRBV6-3 and TRBJ2-3; a weak D match, TRBD2 (6 bases). Germline V CDR1 and CDR2: MNHEY, SVGEGT. This CDR3 has 17 amino acids. V lost 5 bases to trimming and J lost 4 bases, with 22 bases between them. The CDR3 region has the DNA TGTGCCAGCAGTCGCACCGCGGGATACACCCGAGCAGATACGCAGTATTTT. This translates into CASSRTAGYTRADTQYF.

The chain has TRBV19 and TRBJ1-1, with a weak D call TRBD1 (5 bases). The V gene's germline CDR1 is LNHDA and CDR2 SQIVND (reference sequence). The CDR3 length is 14 residues. V was trimmed by 1 base and J by 4 bases, leaving 10 bases between them. For the CDR3, the DNA is TGTGCCAGTAGTATAGGGGCAGGGCCCACTGAAGCTTTCTTT. Translating it yields CASSIGAGPTEAFF.

This clonotype was recorded many times. The chain combines TRBV7-6 with TRBJ2-1; TRBD1 matches at 8 bases. The CDR3 extends over 15 amino acids. Per germline, CDR1 SGHVS and CDR2 FNYEAQ. V was clipped by 2 bases and J by 2 bases; unmatched bases: 2. CDR3 DNA sequence: TGTGCCAGCAGCTTACTACAGGGGGCCTACAATGAGCAGTTCTTC. Residues: CASSLLQGAYNEQFF.

The V call is TRBV12-3 or TRBV12-4, the J call TRBJ1-2; D is ambiguous. This CDR3 spans 13 amino acids. Deletions cut 3 bases from V and 4 bases from J, with 9 bases between. DNA for the CDR3: TGTGCCAGCAGTTTCGTCTCTTTCTATGGCTACACCTTC. This codes for CASSFVSFYGYTF.

This rearrangement joins TRBV20-1 to TRBJ1-5; perhaps TRBD1 as D (5 bases). Germline V CDR1 and CDR2: DFQATT, SNEGSKA (reference sequence). This CDR3 has 14 amino acids. V lost 6 bases, J lost 0 bases, and 12 bases lay in between. The DNA of the CDR3 is TGCAGTGCAAGGACATGGAATAGCAATCAGCCCCAGCATTTT. This encodes CSARTWNSNQPQHF.

This chain uses TRBV6-6 with TRBJ1-2; D remains ambiguous. CDR1 and CDR2 (germline): MNHNY, SVGAGI (reference sequence). The CDR3 has 15 residues. Trimming left V 0 bases short and J 4 bases short, with 12 bases between. CDR3 sequence reads: CASSYSLTDGYGYTF. CDR3 bases: TGTGCCAGCAGTTACTCCCTCACAGACGGCTATGGCTACACCTTC.

This chain links TRBV12-3 or TRBV12-4 with TRBJ1-2; 7 nucleotides align to TRBD1. V gave up 5 bases and J gave up 8 bases; unmatched junction bases: 8. The CDR3 is 13 residues long. The CDR3 DNA follows: TGTGCCAGCAGTCCGGGACAGAGACAGGGCTACACCTTC. Translating gives CASSPGQRQGYTF.

V is TRBV7-6 and J is TRBJ2-1, with D perhaps matching TRBD1 (5 bases). This CDR3 spans 17 amino acids. Germline lookup yields CDR1 SGHVS and CDR2 FNYEAQ. V was trimmed by 3 bases and J by 0 bases, leaving 15 bases between them. The CDR3 reads CASSLGTGPSSYNEQFF. The CDR3 DNA reads as TGTGCCAGCAGCTTGGGAACAGGCCCGAGCTCCTACAATGAGCAGTTCTTC.

The rearrangement links TRBV7-9 to TRBJ2-3, with a possible D match to TRBD1 (5 bases). The CDR3 contains 17 residues. In germline, CDR1 is SEHNR, CDR2 FQNEAQ (reference sequence). Trimming took off 0 bases at V and 1 base at J, with 14 bases between the two ends. The CDR3 sequence: CASSLARLQGGTDTQYF. CDR3 in DNA: TGTGCCAGCAGCTTAGCGCGTCTCCAAGGGGGCACAGATACGCAGTATTTT.

This clonotype has just a few counts. The rearrangement links TRBV7-6 to TRBJ1-5, with D perhaps TRBD1 (5 bases). CDR1 is SGHVS and CDR2 is FNYEAQ in the germline V gene. Deletions cut 5 bases from V and 6 bases from J, with 17 bases between. CDR3 length equals 15 residues. The CDR3 spells CASSDRDGLSQPQHF. For the CDR3, the DNA is TGTGCCAGCAGCGACCGGGACGGCCTAAGTCAGCCCCAGCATTTT.

The chain carries TRBV5-4 and TRBJ2-1, with TRBD1 as a possible D gene (5 bases). V was clipped by 6 bases and J by 13 bases, with 17 bases between them. This CDR3 comprises 12 residues. Germline CDR1 SGHNT, CDR2 YYREEE (reference sequence). The CDR3 sequence is CASINQGILQFF. The DNA of the CDR3 is TGTGCCAGCATCAACCAGGGAATTCTCCAGTTCTTC.

This clonotype has just a few counts. This chain joins TRBV7-9 and TRBJ1-2; D may be TRBD1 (6 bases). Germline CDR1 SEHNR, CDR2 FQNEAQ (reference sequence). V was cut by 5 bases and J by 4 bases, with 20 bases left in between. This CDR3 has 16 residues. The CDR3 spells CASSHPEQGIFYGYTF. CDR3 coding DNA: TGTGCCAGCAGCCACCCGGAACAGGGTATTTTCTATGGCTACACCTTC.

The chain links TRBV5-6 to TRBJ2-2, with D possibly being TRBD2 (6 bases). V was pared by 0 bases and J by 1 base, with 13 bases between. Germline loops: CDR1 SGHDT, CDR2 YYEEEE. This CDR3 has 17 residues. CDR3 bases: TGTGCCAGCAGCTTGGCCTATGGGGGGATGAACACCGGGGAGCTGTTTTTT. Protein product: CASSLAYGGMNTGELFF.

V gene TRBV27 combines with J gene TRBJ1-2; D is unresolved. This CDR3 region has 13 residues. Germline V lookup: CDR1 MNHEY, CDR2 SMNVEV (reference sequence). The V end was cut by 8 bases, the J end by 2 bases, with 12 bases between. CDR3 loop: CASSELGNYGYTF. For the CDR3, the DNA is TGTGCCAGCTCTGAATTGGGGAACTATGGCTACACCTTC.

This clonotype was observed a few times. This chain connects TRBV6-1 to TRBJ2-7; D remains ambiguous. CDR1 and CDR2 from the germline V gene are MNHNS and SASEGT. This CDR3 comprises 12 residues. V lost 3 bases to trimming and J lost 5 bases, with 8 bases between them. CDR3 in amino acids: CASSDVGNEQYV. For the CDR3, the DNA is TGTGCCAGCAGTGATGTAGGGAACGAGCAGTACGTC.

There are a few counts of this clonotype. The V and J genes are TRBV27 and TRBJ2-7; maybe TRBD2 (5 bases). This CDR3 region has 11 residues. Germline CDR1 and CDR2: MNHEY and SMNVEV (reference sequence). Trimming removed 10 bases from V and 7 bases from J, with 14 bases in between. Here the CDR3 DNA reads TGTGCCACCGTAACCTCGGGGGAGCAGTACTTC. Its translation: CATVTSGEQYF.

This chain connects TRBV11-2 to TRBJ2-7; D remains unclear. Germline assignment: CDR1 SGHAT and CDR2 FQNNGV. This CDR3 is 14 amino acids long. CDR3 DNA: TGTGCCAGCAGCTTAGAGGCTGGCAGCTACGAGCAGTCCGTC. It is translated as CASSLEAGSYEQSV.

V is TRBV4-1 and J is TRBJ2-4, with TRBD2 as a possible D gene (5 bases). The CDR3 has 14 amino acids. The germline gives CDR1 MGHRA, CDR2 YSYEKL. Trimming took 0 bases from V and 8 from J, leaving 11 bases between them. The CDR3 is CASSQEAGGYIQYF. The CDR3 DNA follows: TGCGCCAGCAGCCAAGAGGCAGGCGGGTACATTCAGTACTTC.

This clonotype was seen many times. The rearrangement links TRBV7-2 to TRBJ1-2; possible D gene TRBD1, 5 bases. Germline V lookup: CDR1 SGHTA, CDR2 FQGNSA. The CDR3 loop spans 15 amino acids. The germline V and J ends were trimmed by 2 bases and 1 base, with 11 bases remaining between them. CDR3 sequence (DNA): TGTGCCAGCAGCTTATCCCAGGGAGTTAACTATGGCTACACCTTC. Translation: CASSLSQGVNYGYTF.

This rearrangement joins TRBV20-1 to TRBJ2-7; 12 positions match TRBD2. Germline values: CDR1 DFQATT, CDR2 SNEGSKA (reference sequence). The CDR3 runs to 16 residues. The trim removed 6 bases at V and 5 bases at J, leaving 14 bases unmatched. CDR3 in amino acids: CSAKVRTSGDLHEQYV. The CDR3, as DNA: TGCAGTGCCAAAGTGAGGACTAGCGGGGACCTCCACGAGCAGTACGTC.

This clonotype has only a few counts. The junction shows a germline mismatch at one end, possibly a read error. The chain employs TRBV12-3 or TRBV12-4 and TRBJ1-2; maybe TRBD1 (5 bases). The CDR3 contains 12 residues. The CDR3 sequence: CASSLPSGDHPF. The DNA for the CDR3 is TGTGCCAGCAGTTTACCGTCCGGGGACCACCCCTTC.

The genes are TRBV20-1 and TRBJ2-7; maybe TRBD2 (7 bases). This CDR3 is 16 amino acids long. The V gene's germline CDR1 is DFQATT and CDR2 SNEGSKA (reference sequence). Trimming took off 8 bases at V and 3 bases at J, with 26 bases between the two ends. CDR3 nucleotides: TGCAGTACGTCCTCGGGGGGCCCCGCGGGTCTCTACGAGCAGTACTTC. It specifies CSTSSGGPAGLYEQYF.

The chain joins TRBV10-2 to TRBJ2-3, with 7 bases identical to TRBD2. Germline V gene lookup returns CDR1 WSHSY and CDR2 SAAADI. The CDR3 extends over 14 amino acids. V lost 10 bases and J lost 4; bases outside the gene matches: 11. CDR3 nucleotide sequence: TGCGCCACTAGGAGGGGAGGGTACGCAGATACGCAGTATTTT. Protein: CATRRGGYADTQYF.

There are a few counts of this clonotype. The chain uses TRBV7-6 and TRBJ2-1; perhaps TRBD2 as D (5 bases). Germline CDR1 and CDR2: SGHVS and FNYEAQ. V gave up 2 bases and J gave up 10 bases, with 9 bases separating them. This CDR3 contains 12 residues. As DNA, the CDR3 is TGTGCCAGCAGCTTAAGCACTAGGGAGCAGTTCTTC. This gives the protein CASSLSTREQFF.

This rearrangement joins TRBV25-1 to TRBJ1-5; D gene ambiguous. CDR1 and CDR2 (germline): MGHDK, SYGVNS. The CDR3 is 14 residues long. V lost 6 bases and J 2 bases, leaving 11 bases between the germline ends. The CDR3 nucleotides read TGTGCCAGCAGCAGAGGGTACGGCAATCAGCCCCAGCATTTT. Its translation is CASSRGYGNQPQHF.

This chain joins TRBV5-8 and TRBJ2-7; D possibly uses TRBD1 or TRBD2 (5 bases each). The germline gives CDR1 SGHTS, CDR2 YDEGEE. Trimming left V 4 bases short and J 13 bases short, with 21 bases between. This CDR3 comprises 13 residues. The CDR3: CASSIRDLGRKYF. The CDR3 DNA follows: TGTGCCAGCAGCATCCGGGACCTGGGACGCAAATACTTC.

This clonotype was detected only once. CDR3 sequence: CASSLVSGGQNEQFF. CDR3 in DNA: TGTGCCAGCAGCTTAGTATCGGGGGGGCAGAATGAGCAGTTCTTC. The rearrangement joins TRBV11-2 to TRBJ2-1, with 8 bases identical to TRBD2. The CDR3 sequence is 15 residues long. The germline CDR1 and CDR2 sequences are SGHAT and FQNNGV. The V and J ends lost 1 base and 7 bases, in that order; junction bases with no gene match: 6.

The chain combines TRBV4-1 with TRBJ2-3, with 7 bases matching TRBD2. The CDR3 sequence is 15 residues long. Germline V gene data show CDR1 as MGHRA and CDR2 as YSYEKL. V lost 4 bases and J lost 6; bases outside the gene matches: 10. Here the CDR3 DNA reads TGCGCCAGCAGCCCCCAGGGAGGGGACGGGGATACGCAGTATTTT. Protein: CASSPQGGDGDTQYF.

The V call is TRBV20-1, the J call TRBJ1-4; TRBD1 matches at 7 bases. Germline V gene lookup returns CDR1 DFQATT and CDR2 SNEGSKA (reference sequence). CDR3 size: 12 residues. Trimming cost V 2 bases and J 10 bases; bases outside gene matches: 4. The CDR3 sequence is CSARQGGAKLFF. CDR3 DNA: TGCAGTGCTAGACAGGGGGGAGCAAAACTGTTTTTT.

This chain connects TRBV18 to TRBJ2-1; D may be TRBD2 (6 bases). This CDR3 has 17 amino acids. V was shortened by 0 bases and J by 3 bases, with 15 bases between the two germline ends. The germline gives CDR1 KGHSH, CDR2 LQKENI. The CDR3 reads CASSPPWDSRIYNEQFF. CDR3 nucleotides: TGTGCCAGCTCACCACCTTGGGACTCCCGCATCTACAATGAGCAGTTCTTC. Full variable domain (outside the CDR3, taken from reference TRBV18 and TRBJ2-1): NAGVMQNPRHLVRRRGQEARLRCSPMKGHSHVYWYRQLPEEGLKFMVYLQKENIIDESGMPKERFSAEFPKEGPSILRIQQVVRGDSAAYFCASSPPWDSRIYNEQFFGPGTRLTVL.

This clonotype was detected a few times. The chain employs TRBV6-5 and TRBJ1-6; D gene uncertain. Per the germline V gene, CDR1 is MNHEY and CDR2 is SVGAGI. This CDR3 has 13 amino acids. V was clipped by 8 bases and J by 4 bases, with 9 bases between them. CDR3 nucleotide sequence: TGTGCCAGCCTCGGAGGGTATAATTCACCCCTCCACTTT. Protein sequence: CASLGGYNSPLHF.

This clonotype showed up many times. This chain connects TRBV7-8 to TRBJ2-2, with D possibly being TRBD2 (6 bases). V gave up 5 bases and J gave up 5 bases, with 6 bases separating them. From germline, CDR1 is SGHVS and CDR2 FQNEAQ. The CDR3 runs 12 residues. The CDR3 coding sequence is TGTGCCAGCAGCGCGGGGACCGGGGAGCTGTTTTTT. This sequence encodes CASSAGTGELFF.